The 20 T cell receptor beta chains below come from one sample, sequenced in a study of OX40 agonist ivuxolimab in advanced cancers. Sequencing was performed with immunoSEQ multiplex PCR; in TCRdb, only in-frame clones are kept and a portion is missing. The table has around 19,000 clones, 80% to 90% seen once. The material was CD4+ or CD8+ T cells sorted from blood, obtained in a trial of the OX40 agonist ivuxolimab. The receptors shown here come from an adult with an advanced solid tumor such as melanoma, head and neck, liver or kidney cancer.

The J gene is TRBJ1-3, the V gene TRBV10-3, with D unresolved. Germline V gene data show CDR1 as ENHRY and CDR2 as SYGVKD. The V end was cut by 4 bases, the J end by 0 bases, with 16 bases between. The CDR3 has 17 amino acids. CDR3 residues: CAISGLRGFGSGNTIYF. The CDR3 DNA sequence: TGTGCCATCAGTGGGCTGCGAGGGTTCGGCTCTGGAAACACCATATATTTT.

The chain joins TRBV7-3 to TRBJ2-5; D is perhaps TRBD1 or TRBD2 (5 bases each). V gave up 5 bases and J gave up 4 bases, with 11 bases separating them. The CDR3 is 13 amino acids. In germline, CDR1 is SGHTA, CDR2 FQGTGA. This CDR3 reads CASSPPGAETQYF. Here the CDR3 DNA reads TGTGCCAGCAGCCCACCCGGGGCAGAGACCCAGTACTTC.

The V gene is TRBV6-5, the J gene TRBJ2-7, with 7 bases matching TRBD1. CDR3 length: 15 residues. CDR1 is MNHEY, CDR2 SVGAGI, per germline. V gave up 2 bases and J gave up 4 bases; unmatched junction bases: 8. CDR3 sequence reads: CASSYTGARFYEQYF. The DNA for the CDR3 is TGTGCCAGCAGTTACACAGGGGCTAGGTTTTACGAGCAGTACTTC.

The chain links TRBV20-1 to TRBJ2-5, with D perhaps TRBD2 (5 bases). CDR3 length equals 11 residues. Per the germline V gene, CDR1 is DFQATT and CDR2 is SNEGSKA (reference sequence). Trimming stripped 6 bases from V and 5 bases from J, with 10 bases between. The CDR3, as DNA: TGCAGTGCGGAGGACGGGGAGACCCAGTACTTC. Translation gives CSAEDGETQYF.

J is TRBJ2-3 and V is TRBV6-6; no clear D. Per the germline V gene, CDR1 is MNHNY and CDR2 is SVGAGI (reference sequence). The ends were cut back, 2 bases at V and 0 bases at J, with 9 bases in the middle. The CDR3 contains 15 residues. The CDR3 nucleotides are TGTGCCAGCAGTTACGCCGGGCTAAGCACAGATACGCAGTATTTT. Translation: CASSYAGLSTDTQYF.

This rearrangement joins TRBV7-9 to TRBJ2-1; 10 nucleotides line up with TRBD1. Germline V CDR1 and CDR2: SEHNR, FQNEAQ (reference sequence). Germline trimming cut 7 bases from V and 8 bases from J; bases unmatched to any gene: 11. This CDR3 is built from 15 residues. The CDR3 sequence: CASNPPGQGSHEQFF. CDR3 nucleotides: TGTGCCAGCAACCCACCGGGACAGGGGTCGCATGAGCAGTTCTTC.

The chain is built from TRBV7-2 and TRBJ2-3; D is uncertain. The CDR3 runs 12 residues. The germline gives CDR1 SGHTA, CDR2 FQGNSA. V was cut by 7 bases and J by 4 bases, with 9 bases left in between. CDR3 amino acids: CASTLRPDTQYF. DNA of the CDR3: TGTGCCAGCACCTTGAGGCCAGATACGCAGTATTTT.

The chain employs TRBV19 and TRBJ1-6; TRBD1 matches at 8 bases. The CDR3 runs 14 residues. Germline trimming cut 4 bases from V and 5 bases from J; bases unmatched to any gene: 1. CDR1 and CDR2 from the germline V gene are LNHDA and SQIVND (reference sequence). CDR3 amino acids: CASSTTGDNSPLHF. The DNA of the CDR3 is TGTGCCAGTAGTACGACAGGGGATAATTCACCCCTCCACTTT. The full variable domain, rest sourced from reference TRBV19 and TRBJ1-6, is DGGITQSPKYLFRKEGQNVTLSCEQNLNHDAMYWYRQDPGQGLRLIYYSQIVNDFQKGDIAEGYSVSREKKESFPLTVTSAQKNPTAFYLCASSTTGDNSPLHFGNGTRLTVT.

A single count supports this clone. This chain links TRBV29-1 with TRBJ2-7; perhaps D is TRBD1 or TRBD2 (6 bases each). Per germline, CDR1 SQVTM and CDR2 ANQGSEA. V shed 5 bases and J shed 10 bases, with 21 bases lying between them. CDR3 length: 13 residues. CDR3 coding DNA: TGCAGCGTTCTCCCGATAGACAGGCGGGAACAGTACTTC. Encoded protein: CSVLPIDRREQYF.

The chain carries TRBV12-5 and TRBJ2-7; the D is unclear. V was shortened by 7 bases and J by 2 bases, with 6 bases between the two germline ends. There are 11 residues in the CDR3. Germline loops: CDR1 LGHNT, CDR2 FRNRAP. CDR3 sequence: CASANTYEQYF. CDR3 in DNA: TGTGCTAGTGCCAACACCTACGAGCAGTACTTC.

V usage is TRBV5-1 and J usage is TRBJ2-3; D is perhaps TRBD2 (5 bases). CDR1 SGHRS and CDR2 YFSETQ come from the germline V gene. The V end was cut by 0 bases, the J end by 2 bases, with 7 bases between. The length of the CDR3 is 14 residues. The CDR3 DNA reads TGCGCCAGCAGCTTGGAGCGGAACACAGATACGCAGTATTTT. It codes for CASSLERNTDTQYF. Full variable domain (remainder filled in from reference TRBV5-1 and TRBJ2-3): KAGVTQTPRYLIKTRGQQVTLSCSPISGHRSVSWYQQTPGQGLQFLFEYFSETQRNKGNFPGRFSGRQFSNSRSEMNVSTLELGDSALYLCASSLERNTDTQYFGPGTRLTVL.

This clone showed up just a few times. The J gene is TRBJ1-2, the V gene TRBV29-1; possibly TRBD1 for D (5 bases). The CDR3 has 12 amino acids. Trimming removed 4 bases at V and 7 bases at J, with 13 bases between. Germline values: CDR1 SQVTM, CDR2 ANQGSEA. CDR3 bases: TGCAGCGTTGTCTCGGGGGAGGGTGGCTACACCTTC. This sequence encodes CSVVSGEGGYTF.

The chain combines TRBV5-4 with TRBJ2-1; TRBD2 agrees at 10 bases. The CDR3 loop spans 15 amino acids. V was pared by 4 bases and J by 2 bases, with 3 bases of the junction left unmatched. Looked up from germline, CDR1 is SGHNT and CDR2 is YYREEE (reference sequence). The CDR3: CASSISGGTYNEQFF. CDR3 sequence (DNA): TGTGCCAGCAGCATTAGCGGGGGGACCTACAATGAGCAGTTCTTC.

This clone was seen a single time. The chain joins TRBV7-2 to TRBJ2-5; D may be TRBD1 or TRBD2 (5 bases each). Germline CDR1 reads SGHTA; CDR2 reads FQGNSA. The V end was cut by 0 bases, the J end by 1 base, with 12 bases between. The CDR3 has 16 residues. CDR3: CASSLAGTNFQETQYF. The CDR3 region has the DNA TGTGCCAGCAGCTTAGCAGGGACCAATTTCCAAGAGACCCAGTACTTC.

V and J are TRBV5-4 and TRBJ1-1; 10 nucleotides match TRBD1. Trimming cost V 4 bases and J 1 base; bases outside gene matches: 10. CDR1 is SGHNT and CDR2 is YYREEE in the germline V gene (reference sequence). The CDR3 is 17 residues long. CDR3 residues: CASSGRDRGAGNTEAFF. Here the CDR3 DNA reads TGTGCCAGCAGCGGGAGGGACAGGGGAGCGGGGAACACTGAAGCTTTCTTT.

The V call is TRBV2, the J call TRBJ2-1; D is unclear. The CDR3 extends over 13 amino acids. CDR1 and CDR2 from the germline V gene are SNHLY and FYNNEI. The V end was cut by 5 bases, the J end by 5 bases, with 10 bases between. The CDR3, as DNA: TGTGCCAGCAGTCCATCTCTAGACAATGAGCAGTTCTTC. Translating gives CASSPSLDNEQFF.

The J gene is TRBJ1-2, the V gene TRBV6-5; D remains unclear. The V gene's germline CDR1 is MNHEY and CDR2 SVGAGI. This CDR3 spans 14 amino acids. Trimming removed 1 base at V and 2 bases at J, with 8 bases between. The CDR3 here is CASSYYRGNYGYTF. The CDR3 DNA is TGTGCCAGCAGTTACTATCGGGGAAACTATGGCTACACCTTC.

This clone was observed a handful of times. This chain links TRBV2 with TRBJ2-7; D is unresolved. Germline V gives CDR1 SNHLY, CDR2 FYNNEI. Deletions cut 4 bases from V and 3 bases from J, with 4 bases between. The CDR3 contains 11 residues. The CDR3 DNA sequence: TGTGCCAGCAGTGCGCTCTACGAGCAGTACTTC. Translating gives CASSALYEQYF.

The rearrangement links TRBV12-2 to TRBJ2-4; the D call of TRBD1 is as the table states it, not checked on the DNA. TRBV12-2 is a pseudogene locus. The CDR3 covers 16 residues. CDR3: CASRLRTGKGKNIQYF. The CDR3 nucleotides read TGTGCAAGTCGCTTAAGGACAGGGAAAGGCAAAAACATTCAGTACTTC.

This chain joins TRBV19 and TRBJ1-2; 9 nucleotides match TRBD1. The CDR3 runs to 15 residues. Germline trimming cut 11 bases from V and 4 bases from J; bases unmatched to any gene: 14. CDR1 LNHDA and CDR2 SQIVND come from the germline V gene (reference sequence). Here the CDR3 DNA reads TGTGCCGCCTCCCCCCCCGGGACAGGGAGCTATGGCTACACCTTC. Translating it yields CAASPPGTGSYGYTF.